This TCR beta chain was sequenced in a study of regulatory T cells in long-lasting Graves disease. In its sample, this clonotype was seen many times. V gave up 2 bases and J gave up 4 bases, with 15 bases separating them. CDR1 SEHNR and CDR2 FQNEAQ come from the germline V gene (reference sequence). This CDR3 comprises 15 residues. Sample time point: newly diagnosed GD, antithyroid drugs for less than 3 months. The authors made the TCR library using RNA they extracted from PBMCs. Sequencing libraries for TCR beta were prepared with iRepertoire HTBI primers and Arm-PCR of CDR3 regions. TCRdb independently ran MiXCR on the multiplex PCR reads; one entry per CDR3 protein. Of 350,000 to 550,000 distinct CDR3 sequences listed, 11% to 15% were seen once; the top ten hold around a sixth. These data also featured in a second study, about T cells in Graves' hyperthyroidism and ophthalmopathy. As that study records: Each patient was aged 18 to 65 and had newly diagnosed hyperthyroidism of under 2 months' duration. Used for diagnoses were clinical symptoms, serum thyroxine and TRAb, thyroid ultrasound and orbital computed tomography. Blood also contained most expanded thyroid clonotypes above 0.001.

The sequencing here drew on peripheral blood mononuclear cells (PBMCs), taken at new diagnosis, from a patient treated with antithyroid drugs. V is TRBV7-9 and J is TRBJ2-7; weak D call: TRBD2 (5 bases). The receptor was derived from a woman aged 45-59 years with Graves disease. The CDR3 loop reads CASSLTGNPKYEQYF. The CDR3 DNA reads TGTGCCAGCAGCTTAACGGGGAACCCCAAATACGAGCAGTACTTC.